Presented here are 18 T cell receptor beta chains from one specimen sequenced in a study of metastatic and nonmetastatic thyroid tumors. No treatment of any kind had been given to any patient before thyroid surgery. TCRdb re-called the PCR reads with MiXCR. The top ten hold more than 4% of the sample, which has 25,000 to 35,000 clones, about 17% seen once. Sequencing was done on a sample of blood. These receptors were collected from a female donor with papillary thyroid cancer or a benign thyroid nodule (not recorded which). Some clones in this sample may be carry-over from other donors' samples.

This clone is medium-sized (0.01 to 0.1%). The rearrangement uses TRBV12-3 or TRBV12-4 and TRBJ1-2, with D possibly TRBD1 on 5 matching bases. The CDR3 has 14 residues. The V end lost 5 bases, the J end lost 4 bases, and 14 bases lay between the germline ends. The CDR3 nucleotides read TGTGCCAGCAGTCCCCCGGGACGGCGCTATGGCTACACCTTC. Amino acids: CASSPPGRRYGYTF.

This clone was seen at least ten times. This chain links TRBV5-6 with TRBJ2-1; the D gene could be TRBD1 or TRBD2 (6 bases each). This CDR3 has 13 amino acids. Germline V CDR1 and CDR2: SGHDT, YYEEEE. V gave up 4 bases and J gave up 8 bases, with 13 bases separating them. The CDR3 spells CASSPTGGYEQFF. DNA of the CDR3: TGTGCCAGCAGCCCGACAGGAGGGTATGAGCAGTTCTTC.

This clone was counted at least ten times. The CDR3 bases are TGTGCCAGCAGCTCGGAAATTTCGAACACTGAAGCTTTCTTT. Translating gives CASSSEISNTEAFF. The chain couples TRBV7-9 to TRBJ1-1; D gene uncertain. This CDR3 contains 14 residues. Germline-derived CDR1 and CDR2 are SEHNR and FQNEAQ (reference sequence). V was clipped by 4 bases and J by 1 base, with 10 bases between them. Combining the CDR3 with reference TRBV7-9 and TRBJ1-1 gives the whole variable domain DTGVSQNPRHKITKRGQNVTFRCDPISEHNRLYWYRQTLGQGPEFLTYFQNEAQLEKSRLLSDRFSAERPKGSFSTLEIQRTEQGDSAMYLCASSSEISNTEAFFGQGTRLTVV.

This clone appeared many times. This sequence joins TRBV9 and TRBJ2-3; 10 bases line up with TRBD2. From germline, CDR1 is SGDLS and CDR2 YYNGEE. The ends lost 6 bases at V and 5 bases at J; junction bases unmatched: 9. The CDR3 length is 15 residues. The CDR3 is CASNGAGGPLDTQYF. The DNA of the CDR3 is TGTGCCAGCAACGGAGCGGGGGGGCCTTTAGATACGCAGTATTTT.

This clone occurred many times. The chain is built from TRBV20-1 and TRBJ2-3; tentative D call: TRBD2 (5 bases). From germline, CDR1 is DFQATT and CDR2 SNEGSKA (reference sequence). The CDR3 is 14 residues long. Trimming removed 3 bases from V and 1 base from J, with 11 bases in between. The DNA of the CDR3 is TGCAGTGCTAGTGAGGGAGTCGGCACAGATACGCAGTATTTT. As protein: CSASEGVGTDTQYF.

This clone came up many times. J is TRBJ2-5 and V is TRBV9; 7 bases match TRBD2. The CDR3 has 14 residues. With 3 bases clipped from V and 4 bases from J, the junction kept 6 bases outside the gene matches. The germline gives CDR1 SGDLS, CDR2 YYNGEE. CDR3: CASSGRDYSETQYF. CDR3 sequence (DNA): TGTGCCAGCAGCGGGAGGGACTACTCAGAGACCCAGTACTTC.

This clone has a count of ten or more. The rearrangement uses TRBV20-1 and TRBJ1-5; D is uncertain. Trimming took 0 bases from V and 0 from J, leaving 18 bases between them. In germline, CDR1 is DFQATT, CDR2 SNEGSKA (reference sequence). The CDR3 is made up of 18 amino acids. The CDR3 DNA sequence: TGCAGTGCTAGAGATGGGAGGAGCGGGCAGATTAGCAATCAGCCCCAGCATTTT. The encoded protein is CSARDGRSGQISNQPQHF.

This clone was observed at least ten times. A much larger clone lies one base from this, so it may be a read error. The gene calls are TRBV20-1 and TRBJ1-6; D may be TRBD1 (5 bases). Germline lookup yields CDR1 DFQATT and CDR2 SNEGSKA (reference sequence). The CDR3 is 16 amino acids. Trimming left V 1 base short and J 0 bases short, with 10 bases between. The CDR3 here is CSARGHGGSYNSPLHF. Here the CDR3 DNA reads TGCAGTGCTAGAGGGCATGGGGGCTCCTATAATTCACCCCTCCACTTT.

As concerns this clone: Relative to the germline gene, one junction end is altered; a read error may explain this. V and J are TRBV27 and TRBJ2-5; 7 positions match TRBD2. This CDR3 has 16 amino acids. From germline, CDR1 is MNHEY and CDR2 SMNVEV (reference sequence). The CDR3 sequence: CASRPRKGLAGETEYF. In DNA form, the CDR3 reads TGTGCCAGCAGGCCTCGAAAAGGACTGGCGGGAGAGACCGAGTACTTC.

V and J are TRBV7-9 and TRBJ1-1; TRBD1 might be the D (6 bases). The CDR3 contains 15 residues. V lost 5 bases, J lost 3 bases, and 16 bases lay in between. In germline, CDR1 is SEHNR, CDR2 FQNEAQ (reference sequence). The CDR3 nucleotides are TGTGCCAGCAGCCGAGGGACGGGGGCGGACACTGAAGCTTTCTTT. This sequence encodes CASSRGTGADTEAFF.

This clone was counted at least ten times. The same CDR3 can be traced to other DNA sequences in this sample. The V and J genes are TRBV7-3 and TRBJ2-3; D unresolved. The CDR3 covers 14 residues. Deletions cut 1 base from V and 4 bases from J, with 9 bases between. Germline CDR1 SGHTA, CDR2 FQGTGA. CDR3 nucleotide sequence: TGTGCCAGCAGCTTAAGAGGTCCCTCAGATACGCAGTATTTT. It yields the protein CASSLRGPSDTQYF.

This clone was counted ten times or more. The rearrangement joins TRBV19 to TRBJ1-5, with 7 bases fitting TRBD1. V trimming: 4 bases; J trimming: 2 bases; junction bases outside the gene matches: 5. This CDR3 spans 15 amino acids. Germline CDR1 is LNHDA and CDR2 is SQIVND (reference sequence). CDR3: CASSRQGYGNQPQHF. The CDR3 DNA is TGTGCCAGTAGTAGACAGGGTTACGGCAATCAGCCCCAGCATTTT.

The table lists this clone with many counts. This could be a read error, since a much larger clone is one nucleotide away. This sequence joins TRBV20-1 and TRBJ2-1; the match to TRBD1 covers 7 bases. Germline trimming cut 4 bases from V and 1 base from J; bases unmatched to any gene: 4. From germline, CDR1 is DFQATT and CDR2 SNEGSKA (reference sequence). This CDR3 has 14 residues. The CDR3 DNA follows: TGCAGTGCTAAAGGGGGCAGATCCTACAATGAGCAGTTCTTC. As protein: CSAKGGRSYNEQFF.

This clone was seen many times. Given the absence of the conserved phenylalanine or tryptophan at the CDR3 end, a read error is likely. This sequence joins TRBV5-6 and TRBJ2-3, with D maybe TRBD1 (5 bases). This CDR3 region has 12 residues. Germline assignment: CDR1 SGHDT and CDR2 YYEEEE. V was pared by 0 bases and J by 8 bases, with 7 bases between. The CDR3 protein is CASSLVQGTQYL. In DNA form, the CDR3 reads TGTGCCAGCAGCTTGGTTCAGGGTACGCAGTATCTT.

This clone occurred many times. This chain uses TRBV15 with TRBJ1-5; D remains ambiguous. V dropped 0 bases and J dropped 0 bases, with 18 bases sitting between them. There are 19 residues in the CDR3. The germline CDR1 and CDR2 sequences are LNHNV and YYDKDF (reference sequence). The CDR3 spells CATSRDLRLIPSSNQPQHF. The DNA for the CDR3 is TGTGCCACCAGCAGAGATCTCCGCCTAATACCGTCTAGCAATCAGCCCCAGCATTTT.

In its sample, this clone is medium-sized (0.01 to 0.1%). The rearrangement uses TRBV6-1 and TRBJ1-5; no definite D call. CDR1 and CDR2 from the germline V gene are MNHNS and SASEGT. The V end was cut by 2 bases, the J end by 2 bases, with 13 bases between. This CDR3 has 16 amino acids. CDR3 DNA: TGTGCCAGCAGTGAACCGCCAGGTGTCGGCAATCAGCCCCAGCATTTT. Translation gives CASSEPPGVGNQPQHF.

Turning to this clone: Other nucleotide sequences in the sample specify the same CDR3. This rearrangement joins TRBV28 to TRBJ1-1; the D is unclear. Germline values: CDR1 MDHEN, CDR2 SYDVKM. V was trimmed by 9 bases and J by 5 bases, leaving 19 bases between them. The CDR3 length is 14 residues. Here the CDR3 DNA reads TGTGCCAGTACCCTTTGGGGTGTGGGGACTGAAGCTTTCTTT. Its translation: CASTLWGVGTEAFF. The variable domain in full, with the rest retrieved from reference TRBV28 and TRBJ1-1, is DVKVTQSSRYLVKRTGEKVFLECVQDMDHENMFWYRQDPGLGLRLIYFSYDVKMKEKGDIPEGYSVSREKKERFSLILESASTNQTSMYLCASTLWGVGTEAFFGQGTRLTVV.

This chain joins TRBV5-4 and TRBJ1-2; D might be TRBD1 (5 bases). The CDR3 sequence is 13 residues long. V lost 4 bases to trimming and J lost 2 bases, with 9 bases between them. Per the germline V gene, CDR1 is SGHNT and CDR2 is YYREEE (reference sequence). The CDR3 DNA reads TGTGCCAGCAGCAGGGAGGGGAACTATGGCTACACCTTC. Protein product: CASSREGNYGYTF.